This T cell receptor (beta chain) derives from a study of T cells in localized non-small cell lung cancer. Data came from immunoSEQ multiplex PCR; TCRdb stores just in-frame clones and leaves some out. Of tens of thousands of clones listed, 86% are singletons. For this clone: Its antigen remains unknown.

With 2 bases clipped from V and 2 bases from J, the junction kept 6 bases outside the gene matches. This CDR3 region has 15 residues. Germline V CDR1 and CDR2: LGHNA, YNFKEQ. Notes on the study in general: Density of T cells in blood, when higher, went with longer overall survival.

The chain links TRBV4-2 to TRBJ2-7; 7 bases are shared with TRBD1. The TCR originated in a male donor at least 60 years old with stage II lung adenocarcinoma. This sample comprised peripheral blood mononuclear cells, obtained before any cancer treatment. CDR3 sequence: CASSQRQGKAYEQYF. CDR3 in DNA: TGTGCCAGCAGCCAACGACAGGGTAAGGCCTACGAGCAGTACTTC.